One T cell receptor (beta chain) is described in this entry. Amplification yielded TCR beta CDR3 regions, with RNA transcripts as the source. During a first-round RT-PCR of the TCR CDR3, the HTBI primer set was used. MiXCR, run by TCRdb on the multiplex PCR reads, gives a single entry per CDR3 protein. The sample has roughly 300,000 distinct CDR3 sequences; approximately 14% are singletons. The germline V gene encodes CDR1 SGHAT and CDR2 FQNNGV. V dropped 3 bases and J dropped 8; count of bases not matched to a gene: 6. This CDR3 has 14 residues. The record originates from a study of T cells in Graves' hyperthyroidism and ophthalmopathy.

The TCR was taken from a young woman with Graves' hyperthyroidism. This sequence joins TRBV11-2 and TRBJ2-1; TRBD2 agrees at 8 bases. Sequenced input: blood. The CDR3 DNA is TGTGCCAGCAGCTTTGTCGGGAGGGGATATGAGCAGTTCTTC. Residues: CASSFVGRGYEQFF.